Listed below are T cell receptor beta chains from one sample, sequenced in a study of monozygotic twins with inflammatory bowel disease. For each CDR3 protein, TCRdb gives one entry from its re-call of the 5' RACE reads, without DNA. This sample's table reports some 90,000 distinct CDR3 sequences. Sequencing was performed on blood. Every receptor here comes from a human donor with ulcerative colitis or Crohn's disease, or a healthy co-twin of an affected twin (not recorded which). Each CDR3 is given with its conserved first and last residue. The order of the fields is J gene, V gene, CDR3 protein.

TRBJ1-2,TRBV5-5,CASSFTGDYGYTF
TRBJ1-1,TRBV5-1,CASSLGAVRGTEAFF
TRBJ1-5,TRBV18,CASSRRQGEGRQPQHF
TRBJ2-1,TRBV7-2,CASSLGGTLKNEQFF
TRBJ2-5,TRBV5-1,CASSLDRETQYF
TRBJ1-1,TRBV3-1,CASSHSGQGRIAEAFF
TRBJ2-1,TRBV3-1,CASSQAIYNEQFF
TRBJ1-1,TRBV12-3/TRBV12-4,CASSWGTSNTEAFF
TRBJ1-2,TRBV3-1,CASSSPQGTYGYTF
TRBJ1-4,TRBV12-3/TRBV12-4,CASSFGGSDEKLFF
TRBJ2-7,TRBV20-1,CSAREPGYEQYF
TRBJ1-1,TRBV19,CASSQQGRTEAFF
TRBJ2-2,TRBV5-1,CASSFGGITGELFF
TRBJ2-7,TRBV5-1,CASSLGANEQYF
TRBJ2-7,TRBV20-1,CSAPYGGGAYEQYF
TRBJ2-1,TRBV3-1,CASSPLLALSYNEQFF
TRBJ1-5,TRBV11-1,CASSPQPGQGRTGNQPQHF
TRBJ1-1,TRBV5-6,CASSLGQVRTEAFF
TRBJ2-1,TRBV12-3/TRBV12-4,CASRPGGGPVEQFF
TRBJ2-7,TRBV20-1,CSARLQGGEQYF
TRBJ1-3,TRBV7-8,CASSFLGIASLSSGNTIYF
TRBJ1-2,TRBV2,CASSEVGYGYTF
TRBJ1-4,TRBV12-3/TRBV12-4,CASSFLNEKLFF
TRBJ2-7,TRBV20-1,CSARGTSGTYEQYF
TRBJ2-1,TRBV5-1,CASRVLNEQFF
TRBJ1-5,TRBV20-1,CSARVRGVEQPQHF
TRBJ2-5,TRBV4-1,CASSPSGSQETQYF
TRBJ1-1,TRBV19,CASTPTGERTEAFF
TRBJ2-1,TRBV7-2,CASTAPGPFNEQFF
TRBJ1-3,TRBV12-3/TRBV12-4,CASSSGTAGNTIYF
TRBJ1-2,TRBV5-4,CASSQRDRDYGYTF
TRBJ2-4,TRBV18,CASSPVGRSAAKNIQYF
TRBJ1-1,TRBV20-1,CSARTRAETEAFF
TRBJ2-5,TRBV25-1,CASSGWNEGTQYF
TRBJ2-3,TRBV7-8,CASSSLLGQGTDTQYF
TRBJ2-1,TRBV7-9,CASSLAQRGGSDEQFF
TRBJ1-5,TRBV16,CASSQGVGNQPQHF
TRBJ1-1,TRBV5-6,CASSWGVRTEAFF
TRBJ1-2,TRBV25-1,CASSEGNRGSYGYTF
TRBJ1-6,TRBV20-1,CSASYGADSLYSPLHF
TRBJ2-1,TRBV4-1,CASSQDLLAGNYNEQFF
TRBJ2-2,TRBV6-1,CASRFRDRDAGELFF
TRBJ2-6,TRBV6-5,CASSYSKGILGANVLTF
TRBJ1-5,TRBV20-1,CSARSRGNQPQHF
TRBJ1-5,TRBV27,CASSKDPGHLNQPQHF
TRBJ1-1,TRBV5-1,CASSSDRGEAFF
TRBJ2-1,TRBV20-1,CSASRTSGGIYNEQFF
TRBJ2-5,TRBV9,CASSATTGLGETQYF
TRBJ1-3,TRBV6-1,CASSETGLGNTIYF
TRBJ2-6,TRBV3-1,CASSRDRYHSGANVLTF
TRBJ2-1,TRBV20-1,CSARASGVRYNEQFF
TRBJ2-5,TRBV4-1,CASSQGRGGSVETQYF